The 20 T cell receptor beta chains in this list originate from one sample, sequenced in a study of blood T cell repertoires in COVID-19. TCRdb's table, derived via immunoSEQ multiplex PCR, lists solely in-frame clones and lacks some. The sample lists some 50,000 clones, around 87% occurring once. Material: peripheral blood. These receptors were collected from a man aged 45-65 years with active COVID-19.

The CDR3 here is CASSPPRQGPYEQYF. CDR3 DNA: TGTGCCAGCAGCCCGCCGAGACAGGGGCCCTACGAGCAGTACTTC. V and J are TRBV7-9 and TRBJ2-7, with 8 bases lining up with TRBD1. CDR3 size: 15 residues. V lost 5 bases to trimming and J lost 2 bases; unmatched junction nucleotides: 8. In germline, CDR1 is SEHNR, CDR2 FQNEAQ (reference sequence).

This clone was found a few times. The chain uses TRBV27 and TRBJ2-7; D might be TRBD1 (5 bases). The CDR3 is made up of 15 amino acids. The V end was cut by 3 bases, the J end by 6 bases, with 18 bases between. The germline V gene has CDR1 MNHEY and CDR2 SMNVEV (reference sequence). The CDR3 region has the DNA TGTGCCAGCAGTTTCCTGGATGGGGCGTCAGGCGAGCAGTACTTC. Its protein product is CASSFLDGASGEQYF.

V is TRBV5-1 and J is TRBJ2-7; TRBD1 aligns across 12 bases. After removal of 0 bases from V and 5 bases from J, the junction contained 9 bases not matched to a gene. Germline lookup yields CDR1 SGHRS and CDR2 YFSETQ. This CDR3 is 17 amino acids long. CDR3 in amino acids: CASSLARSGQGAHEQYF. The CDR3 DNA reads TGCGCCAGCAGCTTGGCTAGATCGGGACAGGGGGCGCACGAGCAGTACTTC. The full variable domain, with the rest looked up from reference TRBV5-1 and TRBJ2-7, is KAGVTQTPRYLIKTRGQQVTLSCSPISGHRSVSWYQQTPGQGLQFLFEYFSETQRNKGNFPGRFSGRQFSNSRSEMNVSTLELGDSALYLCASSLARSGQGAHEQYFGPGTRLTVT.

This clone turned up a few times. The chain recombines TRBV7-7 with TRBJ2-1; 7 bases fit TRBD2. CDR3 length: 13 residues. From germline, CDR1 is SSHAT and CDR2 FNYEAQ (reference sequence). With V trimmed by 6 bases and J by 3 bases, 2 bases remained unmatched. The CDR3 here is CASSPGGYNEQFF. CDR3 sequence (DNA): TGTGCCAGCAGTCCGGGAGGCTACAATGAGCAGTTCTTC.

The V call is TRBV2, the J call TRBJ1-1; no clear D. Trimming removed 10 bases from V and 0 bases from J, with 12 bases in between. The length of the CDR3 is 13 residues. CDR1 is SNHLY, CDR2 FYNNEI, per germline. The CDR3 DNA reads TGTGCCATGCAGGCGCGCGTGAACACTGAAGCTTTCTTT. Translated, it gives CAMQARVNTEAFF.

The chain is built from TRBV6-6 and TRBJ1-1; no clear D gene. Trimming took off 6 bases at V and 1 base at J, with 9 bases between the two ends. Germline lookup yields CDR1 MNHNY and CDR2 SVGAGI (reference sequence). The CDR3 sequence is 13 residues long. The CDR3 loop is CASSPQSNTEAFF. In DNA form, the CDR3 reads TGTGCCAGCAGCCCCCAGTCGAACACTGAAGCTTTCTTT.

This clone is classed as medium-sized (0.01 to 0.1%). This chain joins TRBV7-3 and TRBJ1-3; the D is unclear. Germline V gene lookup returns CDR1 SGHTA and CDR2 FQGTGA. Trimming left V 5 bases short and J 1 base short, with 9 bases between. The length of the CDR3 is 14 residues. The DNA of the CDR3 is TGTGCCAGCAGCCATCCCGGTTCTGGAAACACCATATATTTT. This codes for CASSHPGSGNTIYF.

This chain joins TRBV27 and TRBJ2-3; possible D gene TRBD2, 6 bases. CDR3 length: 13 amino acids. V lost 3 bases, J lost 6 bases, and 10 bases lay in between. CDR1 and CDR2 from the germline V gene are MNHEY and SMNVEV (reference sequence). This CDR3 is CASSFPSADTQYF. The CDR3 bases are TGTGCCAGCAGTTTTCCTAGCGCGGATACGCAGTATTTT.

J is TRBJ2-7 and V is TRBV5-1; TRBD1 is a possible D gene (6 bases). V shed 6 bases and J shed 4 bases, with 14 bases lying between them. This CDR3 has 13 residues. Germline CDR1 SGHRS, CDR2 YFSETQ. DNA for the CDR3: TGCGCCAGCAAACCAGGGACAAGATACGAGCAGTACTTC. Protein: CASKPGTRYEQYF.

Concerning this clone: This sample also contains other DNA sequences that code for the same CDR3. The CDR3 loop is CASSLGQSYEQYF. The DNA of the CDR3 is TGCGCCAGCAGCTTGGGACAGTCCTACGAGCAGTACTTC. The chain employs TRBV5-1 and TRBJ2-7, with D perhaps matching TRBD1 (5 bases). V was cut by 0 bases and J by 1 base, with 5 bases left in between. The CDR3 covers 13 residues. In germline, CDR1 is SGHRS, CDR2 YFSETQ.

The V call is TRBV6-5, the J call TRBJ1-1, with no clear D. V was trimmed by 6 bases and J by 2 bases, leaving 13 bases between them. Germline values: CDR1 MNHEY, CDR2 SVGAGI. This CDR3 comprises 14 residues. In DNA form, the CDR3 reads TGTGCCAGCAGCGATCGGACGGGAAACACTGAAGCTTTCTTT. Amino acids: CASSDRTGNTEAFF.

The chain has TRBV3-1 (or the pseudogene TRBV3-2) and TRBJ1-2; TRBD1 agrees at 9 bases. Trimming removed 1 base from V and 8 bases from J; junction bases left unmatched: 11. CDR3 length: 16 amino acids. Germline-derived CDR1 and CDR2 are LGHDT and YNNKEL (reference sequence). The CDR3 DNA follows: TGTGCCAGCAGCCAAGTAACCGACAGGGGGGAATTCGGCTACACCTTC. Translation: CASSQVTDRGEFGYTF.

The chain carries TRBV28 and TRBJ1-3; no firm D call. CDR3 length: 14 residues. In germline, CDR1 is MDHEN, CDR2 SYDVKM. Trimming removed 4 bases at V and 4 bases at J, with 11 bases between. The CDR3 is CASSSGSPGNTIYF. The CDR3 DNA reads TGTGCCAGCAGTTCGGGATCTCCGGGAAACACCATATATTTT.

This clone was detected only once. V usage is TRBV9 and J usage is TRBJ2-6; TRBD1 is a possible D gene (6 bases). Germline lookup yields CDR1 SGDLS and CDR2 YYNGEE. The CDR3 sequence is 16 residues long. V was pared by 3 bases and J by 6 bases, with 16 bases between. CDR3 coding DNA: TGTGCCAGCAGCGAACAGGGCCTCCCTGAGGCCAACGTCCTGACTTTC. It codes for CASSEQGLPEANVLTF.

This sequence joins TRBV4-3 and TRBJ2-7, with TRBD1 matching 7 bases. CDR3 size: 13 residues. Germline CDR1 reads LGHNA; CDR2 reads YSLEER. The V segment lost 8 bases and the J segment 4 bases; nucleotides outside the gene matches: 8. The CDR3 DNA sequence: TGCGCCAGCGCACAGGGGACCCAGTACGAGCAGTACTTC. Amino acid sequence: CASAQGTQYEQYF.

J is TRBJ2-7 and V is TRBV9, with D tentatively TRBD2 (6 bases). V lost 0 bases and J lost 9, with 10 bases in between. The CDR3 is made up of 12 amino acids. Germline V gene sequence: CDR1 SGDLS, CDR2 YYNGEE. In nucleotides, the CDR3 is TGTGCCAGCAGCGTAGGCGGAGGGGTGCAGTACTTC. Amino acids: CASSVGGGVQYF.

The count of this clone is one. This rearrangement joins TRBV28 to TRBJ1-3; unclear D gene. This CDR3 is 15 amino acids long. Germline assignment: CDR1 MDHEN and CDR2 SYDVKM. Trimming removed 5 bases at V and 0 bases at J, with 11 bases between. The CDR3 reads CASSTWRDSGNTIYF. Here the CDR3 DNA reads TGTGCCAGCAGTACTTGGAGGGACTCTGGAAACACCATATATTTT.

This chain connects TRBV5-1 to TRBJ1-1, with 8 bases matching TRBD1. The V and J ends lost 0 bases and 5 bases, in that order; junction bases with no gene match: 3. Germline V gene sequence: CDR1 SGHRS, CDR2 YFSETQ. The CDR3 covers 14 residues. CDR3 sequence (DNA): TGCGCCAGCAGCTTGGGACGGACAGGGACTGAAGCTTTCTTT. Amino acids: CASSLGRTGTEAFF.

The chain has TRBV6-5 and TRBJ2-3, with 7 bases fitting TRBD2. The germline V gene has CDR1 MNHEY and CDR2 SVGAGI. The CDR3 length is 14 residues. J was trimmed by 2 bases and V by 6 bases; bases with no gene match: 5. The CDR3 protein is CASRREQVTDTQYF. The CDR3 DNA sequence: TGTGCCAGCAGGCGGGAGCAAGTCACAGATACGCAGTATTTT.

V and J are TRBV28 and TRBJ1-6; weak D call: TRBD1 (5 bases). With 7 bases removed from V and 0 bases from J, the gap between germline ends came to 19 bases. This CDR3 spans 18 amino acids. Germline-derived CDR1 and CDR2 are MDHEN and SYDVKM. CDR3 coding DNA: TGTGCCAGCAAGTTAACGTACAGGCTGAGCTCCTATAATTCACCCCTCCACTTT. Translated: CASKLTYRLSSYNSPLHF.